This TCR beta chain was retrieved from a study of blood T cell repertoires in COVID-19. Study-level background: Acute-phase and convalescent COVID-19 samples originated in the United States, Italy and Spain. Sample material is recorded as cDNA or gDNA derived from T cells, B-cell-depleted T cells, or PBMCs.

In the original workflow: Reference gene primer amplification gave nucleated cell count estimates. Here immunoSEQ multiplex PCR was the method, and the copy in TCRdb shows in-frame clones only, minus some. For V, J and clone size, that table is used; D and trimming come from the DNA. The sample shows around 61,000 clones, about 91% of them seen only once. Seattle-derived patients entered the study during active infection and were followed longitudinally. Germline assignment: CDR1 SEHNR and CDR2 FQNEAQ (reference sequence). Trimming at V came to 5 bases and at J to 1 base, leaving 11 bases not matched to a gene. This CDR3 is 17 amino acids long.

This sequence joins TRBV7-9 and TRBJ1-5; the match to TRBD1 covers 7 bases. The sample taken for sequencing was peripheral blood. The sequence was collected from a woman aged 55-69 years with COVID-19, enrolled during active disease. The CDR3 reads CASSHPTGAGSNQPQHF. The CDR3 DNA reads TGTGCCAGCAGCCATCCTACAGGGGCGGGAAGCAATCAGCCCCAGCATTTT.